This entry lists 3 T cell receptor beta chains sequenced from one sample in a study of T cell clones after liver transplantation (dated by TCRdb to the late 2010s). Receptor amplification or capture employed the immunoSEQ multiplex PCR assay. This is the immuneACCESS table as TCRdb keeps it, with only in-frame sequences that have V and J called. A part of the clones is gone; compared with another copy, unresolved V genes explain less than half, and the rest is unexplained. This sample has 75,000 to 100,000 clones in its table, and 80% to 85% of those were observed once. The biggest ten clones account for 0.47% of the sample. The specimen comprised CD4+ T cells from blood, sampled around 42 months after liver transplant. The receptors come from a human patient who received a liver transplant. After a transplant, some T cells may be of graft donor origin.

This chain joins TRBV5-8 and TRBJ2-1; maybe TRBD2 (9 bases). The CDR3 loop spans 16 amino acids. The V end lost 4 bases, the J end lost 4 bases, and 18 bases lay between the germline ends. Germline CDR1 SGHTS, CDR2 YDEGEE. CDR3: CASSLTGAGGYNEQFF. The CDR3 bases are TGTGCCAGCAGCCTGACAGGGGCGGGAGGGTACAATGAGCAGTTCTTC.

The chain carries TRBV11-2 and TRBJ2-1, with a tentative D call TRBD2 (5 bases). CDR3 length equals 11 residues. Germline CDR1 reads SGHAT; CDR2 reads FQNNGV. The V gene lost 4 bases and the J gene lost 12 bases, with 10 bases spanning the gap. The CDR3 sequence is CASSSGNRQFF. The DNA of the CDR3 is TGTGCCAGCAGCTCCGGGAATAGGCAGTTCTTC. Full variable domain (missing parts from reference TRBV11-2 and TRBJ2-1): EAGVAQSPRYKIIEKRQSVAFWCNPISGHATLYWYQQILGQGPKLLIQFQNNGVVDDSQLPKDRFSAERLKGVDSTLKIQPAKLEDSAVYLCASSSGNRQFFGPGTRLTVL.

In its sample, this clone was seen once. V is TRBV28 and J is TRBJ2-3; TRBD1 matches 8 bases. CDR3 length equals 15 residues. In germline, CDR1 is MDHEN, CDR2 SYDVKM. V shed 9 bases and J 2 bases; nucleotides not matched to a gene: 10. This CDR3 is CASSRTGLSTDTQYF. CDR3 sequence (DNA): TGTGCCAGTAGTCGGACAGGGCTATCCACAGATACGCAGTATTTT.